This T cell receptor beta chain was sequenced in a study of long-term antiretroviral therapy in people with HIV. Findings and limits, study-wide: Collection spanned 2004 to 2017; ART regimens may be less effective than current ones. Subsequent to ART, diversity was augmented yet persisted below that of transplant donor controls.

The study drew at least one pre-ART and at least two post-ART PBMC samples from every donor. immunoSEQ v3.0 was run at survey level. The study targeted about 35,000-55,000 T-cell genomes per sample in sequencing. Generated by immunoSEQ multiplex PCR, the TCRdb table keeps only in-frame clones and is missing some. Seen here are around 17,000 clones, 80% to 90% observed once, and the top ten hold 7% to 10%. Germline V gene lookup returns CDR1 MNHNS and CDR2 SASEGT. This CDR3 is 14 amino acids long. Trimming took 7 bases from V and 1 from J, leaving 10 bases between them. Worth noting for this clone: Its antigen is still unknown. Without the conserved terminal phenylalanine or tryptophan, this CDR3 likely stems from a read error.

The receptor's source is a man aged 18-30 years with HIV. This sequence joins TRBV6-1 and TRBJ2-2, with D tentatively TRBD1 (6 bases). Sample: unsorted PBMCs, taken 0.1 years after starting antiretroviral therapy. The CDR3: CASTQTGNTGELFL. CDR3 sequence (DNA): TGTGCCAGCACCCAGACAGGGAACACCGGGGAGCTGTTTCTT.